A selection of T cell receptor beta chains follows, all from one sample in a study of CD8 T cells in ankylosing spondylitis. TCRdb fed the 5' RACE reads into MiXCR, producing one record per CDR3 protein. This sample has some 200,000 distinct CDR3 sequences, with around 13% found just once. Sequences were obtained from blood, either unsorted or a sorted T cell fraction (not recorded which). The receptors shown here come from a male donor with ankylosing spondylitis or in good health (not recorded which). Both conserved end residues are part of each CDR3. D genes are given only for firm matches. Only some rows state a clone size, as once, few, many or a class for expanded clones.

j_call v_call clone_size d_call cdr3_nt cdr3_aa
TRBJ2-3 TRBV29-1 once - TGCAGCCCTCGGGACGGACACACAGATACGCAGTATTTT CSPRDGHTDTQYF
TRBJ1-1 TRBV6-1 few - TGTGCCAGCAGCCTCTTCACCCGGGGGAACACTGAAGCTTTCTTT CASSLFTRGNTEAFF
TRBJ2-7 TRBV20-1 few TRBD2 TGCAGTGCTGGGACTAGCGGGGACTACGAGCAGTACTTC CSAGTSGDYEQYF
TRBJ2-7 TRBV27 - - TGTGCCAGCACCCCTCGGGGTGGGGGAGGTCTATACGAGCAGTACTTC CASTPRGGGGLYEQYF
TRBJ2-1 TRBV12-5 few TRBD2 TGTGCTAGTGAGGCTAGCGGCTACAATGAGCAGTTCTTC CASEASGYNEQFF
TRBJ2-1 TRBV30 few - TGTGCCTGGAGTCGAGACTCCCACTCCTACAATGAGCAGTTCTTC CAWSRDSHSYNEQFF
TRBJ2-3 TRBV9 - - TGTGCCAGCAGCGTAGACCCGTTCCCTAGCACAGATACGCAGTATTTT CASSVDPFPSTDTQYF
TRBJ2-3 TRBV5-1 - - TGCGCCAGCAGCTTGGAACAGGGCCCCAGGGATACGCAGTATTTT CASSLEQGPRDTQYF
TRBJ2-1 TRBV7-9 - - TGTGCCAGCAGATTATCCCGGACAGACAATGAGCAGTTCTTC CASRLSRTDNEQFF
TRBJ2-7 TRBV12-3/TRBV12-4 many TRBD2 TGTGCCAGCAGTTTTGGACTAGCGGGATTCTACGAGCAGTACTTC CASSFGLAGFYEQYF
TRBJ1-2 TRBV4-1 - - TGCGCCAGCAGCCAAACCCCTGAGGGCTACACCTTC CASSQTPEGYTF
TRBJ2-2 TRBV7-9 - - TGTGCCAGCAGCTCGACAGTCACCGGGGAGCTGTTTTTT CASSSTVTGELFF
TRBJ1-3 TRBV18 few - TGTGCCAGCTCACCAGCGTCCTCTGGAAACACCATATATTTT CASSPASSGNTIYF
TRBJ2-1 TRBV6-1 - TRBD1 TGTGCCAGCAGTGAAGCCCCTGACAGGGTTGACTACAATGAGCAGTTCTTC CASSEAPDRVDYNEQFF
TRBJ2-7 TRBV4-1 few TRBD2 TGCGCCAGCAGCCAAGCGACTAGCGGCGAGTGGCCCTACGAGCAGTACTTC CASSQATSGEWPYEQYF
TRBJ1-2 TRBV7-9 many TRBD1 TGTGCCAGCAGCCAACCCAGGACAGGGGCTGGCTACACCTTC CASSQPRTGAGYTF
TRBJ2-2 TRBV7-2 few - TGTGCCAGCAGCCCGAATCGGGGCGGGGAGCTGTTTTTT CASSPNRGGELFF
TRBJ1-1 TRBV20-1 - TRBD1 TGCAGTGCTAGAGATCTAGGGGGACAGGCTTACCCGAACACTGAAGCTTTCTTT CSARDLGGQAYPNTEAFF
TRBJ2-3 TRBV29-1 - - TGCAGCGTTGAACCCATAGATTTTGGCACAGATACGCAGTATTTT CSVEPIDFGTDTQYF
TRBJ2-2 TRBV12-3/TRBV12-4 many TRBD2 TGTGCCAGCAGTCCAACTAGCGGGGTCAACACCGGGGAGCTGTTTTTT CASSPTSGVNTGELFF
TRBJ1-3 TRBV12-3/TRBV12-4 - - TGTGCCAGCAGTTTGTTCGCGGGAAACACCATATATTTT CASSLFAGNTIYF
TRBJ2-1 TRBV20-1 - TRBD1 TGCAGTGCTGTCGGTGCGGGACAGGGCAGCTACAATGAGCAGTTCTTC CSAVGAGQGSYNEQFF
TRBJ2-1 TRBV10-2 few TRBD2 TGCGCCAGCAGTGGGCTAGCGGGACCTCACTCCTACAATGAGCAGTTCTTC CASSGLAGPHSYNEQFF
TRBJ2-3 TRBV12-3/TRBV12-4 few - TGTGCCAGCAGCAGAACTCTTCACACAGATACGCAGTATTTT CASSRTLHTDTQYF
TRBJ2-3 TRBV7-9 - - TGTGCCAGCAGCTTAGCCCCGGCTAGATTCACAGATACGCAGTATTTT CASSLAPARFTDTQYF
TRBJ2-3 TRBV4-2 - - TGTGCCAGCAGCCAAGATCGGCGGGGCACAGATACGCAGTATTTT CASSQDRRGTDTQYF
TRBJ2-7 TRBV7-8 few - TGTGCCAGCAGCTCCCCCGACTCGAACTACGAGCAGTACTTC CASSSPDSNYEQYF
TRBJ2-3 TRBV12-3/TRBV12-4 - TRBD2 TGTGCCAGCAGCGCCAGCGGGGAGGATACGCAGTATTTT CASSASGEDTQYF
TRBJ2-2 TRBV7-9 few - TGTGCCAGCAGCTTGCGAAGACAGGCCGGGGAGCTGTTTTTT CASSLRRQAGELFF
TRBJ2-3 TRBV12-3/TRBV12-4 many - TGTGCCAGCAGTTTCGGTGGAGTGGGTACGCAGTATTTT CASSFGGVGTQYF
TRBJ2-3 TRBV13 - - TGTGCCAGCAGCTTGGCTATGAGCACAGATACGCAGTATTTT CASSLAMSTDTQYF
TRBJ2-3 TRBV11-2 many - TGTGCCAGCAGTTCCGGGACGACTAGCACAGATACGCAGTATTTT CASSSGTTSTDTQYF
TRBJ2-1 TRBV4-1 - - TGCGCCAGCAGCCAAGAGACAATTAATGAGCAGTTCTTC CASSQETINEQFF
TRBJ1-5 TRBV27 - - TGTGCCAGCAGTTTTGGTTTCGGTCAGCCCCAGCATTTT CASSFGFGQPQHF
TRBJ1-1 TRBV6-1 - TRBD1 TGTGCCAGCAACCCCGGACAGGGCTACACTGAAGCTTTCTTT CASNPGQGYTEAFF
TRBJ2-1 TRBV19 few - TGTGCCAGTAGTCGAGGGCCATCTGGCAATGAGCAGTTCTTC CASSRGPSGNEQFF
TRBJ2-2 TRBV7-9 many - TGTGCCAGCCAATCCCCCGGGGAGCTGTTTTTT CASQSPGELFF
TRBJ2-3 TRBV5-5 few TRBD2 TGTGCCAGCAGCTTGGAGACTAGCGGGGGGCGGGGCACAGATACGCAGTATTTT CASSLETSGGRGTDTQYF
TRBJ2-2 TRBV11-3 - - TGTGCCAGCAGCTTAGAGAGGGGCTACACCGGGGAGCTGTTTTTT CASSLERGYTGELFF
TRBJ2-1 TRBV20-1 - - TGCAGTGCACTTCATAGGGACTACAATGAGCAGTTCTTC CSALHRDYNEQFF
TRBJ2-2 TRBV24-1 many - TGTGCCACCAGTGATACCGGTACCGGGGAGCTGTTTTTT CATSDTGTGELFF
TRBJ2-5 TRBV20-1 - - TGCAGTGCCAGACCCATGGGAAAAGAAGAGACCCAGTACTTC CSARPMGKEETQYF
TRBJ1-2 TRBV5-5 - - TGTGCCAGCAGCTTCCTTGCGGTCTCTAACTATGGCTACACCTTC CASSFLAVSNYGYTF
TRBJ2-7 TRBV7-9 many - TGTGCCAGCAGCTTGGGAGATAACGAGCAGTACTTC CASSLGDNEQYF
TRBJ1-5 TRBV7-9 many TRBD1 TGTGCCAGCAGTCCCGGGACAGGGAGCAATCAGCCCCAGCATTTT CASSPGTGSNQPQHF
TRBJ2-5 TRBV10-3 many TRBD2 TGTGCCATCAGTGAGTCCCCGGGGGGCCAAGAGACCCAGTACTTC CAISESPGGQETQYF
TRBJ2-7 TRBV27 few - TGTGCCAGCAGTATCACCGGGTCGAGCTCCTACGAGCAGTACTTC CASSITGSSSYEQYF
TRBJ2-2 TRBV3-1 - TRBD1 TGTGCCAGCAGCCAAGGGGACAGGGGGCGAACCGAGGAGCTGTTTTTT CASSQGDRGRTEELFF
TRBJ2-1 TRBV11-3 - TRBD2 TGTGCCAGCAGCTTAGAGATCATAGCGGGAGCTTCCTACAATGAGCAGTTCTTC CASSLEIIAGASYNEQFF
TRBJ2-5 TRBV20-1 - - TGCAGTGCTAGCCCCAGTGGGGGAAAGCAAGAGACCCAGTACTTC CSASPSGGKQETQYF
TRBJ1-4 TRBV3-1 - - TGTGCCAGCAGCCAAGACGGGGAGGGGGTGGCTAATGAAAAACTGTTTTTT CASSQDGEGVANEKLFF
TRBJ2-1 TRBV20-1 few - TGCAGTGCTAGAGATAATACCGGAGGAACCTACAATGAGCAGTTCTTC CSARDNTGGTYNEQFF
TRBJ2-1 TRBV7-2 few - TGTGCCAGCAGCTTAGACAGGGTGCCGAACAATGAGCAGTTCTTC CASSLDRVPNNEQFF
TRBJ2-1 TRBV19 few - TGTGCCAGTAGTGCCCGGCCTTACAATGAGCAGTTCTTC CASSARPYNEQFF
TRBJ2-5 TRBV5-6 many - TGTGCCAGCAGCTACGGGTCGTCCGAGACCCAGTACTTC CASSYGSSETQYF
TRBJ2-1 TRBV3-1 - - TGTGCCAGCAGCCCCTCGTCGGGCGGCAGCTCCTACAATGAGCAGTTCTTC CASSPSSGGSSYNEQFF
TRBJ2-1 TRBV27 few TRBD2 TGTGCCAGCAGTCCGACTAGCTTCAATGAGCAGTTCTTC CASSPTSFNEQFF
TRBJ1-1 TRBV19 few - TGTGCCAGTAGTGCCTCGCCGGGAGGACTCACTGAAGCTTTCTTT CASSASPGGLTEAFF
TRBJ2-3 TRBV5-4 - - TGTGCCAGCAGCTCGCCGACTCAACCGGGGGCAGATACGCAGTATTTT CASSSPTQPGADTQYF
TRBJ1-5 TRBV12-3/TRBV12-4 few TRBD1 TGTGCCAGCAGCCCCGGGGGGACAGGAATGGAGCCCCAGCATTTT CASSPGGTGMEPQHF